This paragraph covers one TCR beta chain sequence. Its target is not known. A much larger clone sits a single nucleotide away, making a read error possible. The data belong to a study of tumor and adjacent non-tumor tissue in lung cancer. About the study: Some 3.9 million productive TCRbeta reads were obtained per sample on average. General study points: Higher tumor TCR diversity was associated with shorter survival. Tumor repertoires had a smaller top 100 clone share than normal lung. Significantly higher TCR diversity was found in tumor than normal lung.

This sample's RNA came from whole unsorted tissue. The CDR3 runs to 16 residues. Germline V CDR1 and CDR2: MDHEN, SYDVKM. TCRbeta libraries were built with three rounds of nested PCR, modified from ARM-PCR. TCRdb recomputed calls from the multiplex PCR reads with MiXCR, one row per CDR3 protein. The sample has roughly 75,000 distinct CDR3 sequences, about three quarters seen once; the top ten hold 10% to 15%. The chain recombines TRBV28 with TRBJ2-1; the match to TRBD2 covers 7 bases. The clonotype comes from a woman in her forties or fifties with non-small cell lung cancer. The material sequenced was lung tumor tissue. The CDR3 loop reads CVSSLVMGGLRSEQFF. The DNA of the CDR3 is TGTGTCAGCAGTTTAGTGATGGGAGGGCTTAGAAGTGAGCAGTTCTTC. Combining the CDR3 with reference TRBV28 and TRBJ2-1 gives the whole variable domain DVKVTQSSRYLVKRTGEKVFLECVQDMDHENMFWYRQDPGLGLRLIYFSYDVKMKEKGDIPEGYSVSREKKERFSLILESASTNQTSMYLCVSSLVMGGLRSEQFFGPGTRLTVL.